This T cell receptor beta chain was found in a study of OX40 agonist ivuxolimab in advanced cancers. Background on the study: Administration of intravenous ivuxolimab to patients occurred every 2 weeks at 0.01 to 10 mg/kg. Hepatocellular carcinoma, melanoma, renal cell or head and neck cancer was diagnosed in the dose-escalation patients. Notes on the study in general: Average numbers of expanded clones were greater in CD8+ T cells than in CD4+.

J gave up 3 bases and V 8 bases, and 4 bases lay outside the gene matches. The CDR3 has 14 amino acids. CDR1 and CDR2 (germline): SGHTA, FQGNSA. The protocol was immunoSEQ multiplex PCR, while the TCRdb copy is restricted to in-frame clones and leaves out a portion. This sample has tens of thousands of clones, with roughly 86% found just once. At baseline, cycle 4 day 1, and cycle 7 day 1, blood was sampled. This clone was observed a single time. Its cognate antigen is unknown. This chain links TRBV7-2 with TRBJ1-4; TRBD1 agrees at 9 bases. The sequence was obtained from an adult with an advanced solid tumor such as melanoma, head and neck, liver or kidney cancer. The source material was CD4+ or CD8+ T cells sorted from blood, sampled in a trial of the OX40 agonist ivuxolimab. The CDR3, as DNA: TGTGCCAGCTCCCGGGACAGGGCTAATGAAAAACTGTTTTTT. Its translation: CASSRDRANEKLFF. The variable domain in full, with the rest retrieved from reference TRBV7-2 and TRBJ1-4, is GAGVSQSPSNKVTEKGKDVELRCDPISGHTALYWYRQSLGQGLEFLIYFQGNSAPDKSGLPSDRFSAERTGGSVSTLTIQRTQQEDSAVYLCASSRDRANEKLFFGSGTQLSVL.